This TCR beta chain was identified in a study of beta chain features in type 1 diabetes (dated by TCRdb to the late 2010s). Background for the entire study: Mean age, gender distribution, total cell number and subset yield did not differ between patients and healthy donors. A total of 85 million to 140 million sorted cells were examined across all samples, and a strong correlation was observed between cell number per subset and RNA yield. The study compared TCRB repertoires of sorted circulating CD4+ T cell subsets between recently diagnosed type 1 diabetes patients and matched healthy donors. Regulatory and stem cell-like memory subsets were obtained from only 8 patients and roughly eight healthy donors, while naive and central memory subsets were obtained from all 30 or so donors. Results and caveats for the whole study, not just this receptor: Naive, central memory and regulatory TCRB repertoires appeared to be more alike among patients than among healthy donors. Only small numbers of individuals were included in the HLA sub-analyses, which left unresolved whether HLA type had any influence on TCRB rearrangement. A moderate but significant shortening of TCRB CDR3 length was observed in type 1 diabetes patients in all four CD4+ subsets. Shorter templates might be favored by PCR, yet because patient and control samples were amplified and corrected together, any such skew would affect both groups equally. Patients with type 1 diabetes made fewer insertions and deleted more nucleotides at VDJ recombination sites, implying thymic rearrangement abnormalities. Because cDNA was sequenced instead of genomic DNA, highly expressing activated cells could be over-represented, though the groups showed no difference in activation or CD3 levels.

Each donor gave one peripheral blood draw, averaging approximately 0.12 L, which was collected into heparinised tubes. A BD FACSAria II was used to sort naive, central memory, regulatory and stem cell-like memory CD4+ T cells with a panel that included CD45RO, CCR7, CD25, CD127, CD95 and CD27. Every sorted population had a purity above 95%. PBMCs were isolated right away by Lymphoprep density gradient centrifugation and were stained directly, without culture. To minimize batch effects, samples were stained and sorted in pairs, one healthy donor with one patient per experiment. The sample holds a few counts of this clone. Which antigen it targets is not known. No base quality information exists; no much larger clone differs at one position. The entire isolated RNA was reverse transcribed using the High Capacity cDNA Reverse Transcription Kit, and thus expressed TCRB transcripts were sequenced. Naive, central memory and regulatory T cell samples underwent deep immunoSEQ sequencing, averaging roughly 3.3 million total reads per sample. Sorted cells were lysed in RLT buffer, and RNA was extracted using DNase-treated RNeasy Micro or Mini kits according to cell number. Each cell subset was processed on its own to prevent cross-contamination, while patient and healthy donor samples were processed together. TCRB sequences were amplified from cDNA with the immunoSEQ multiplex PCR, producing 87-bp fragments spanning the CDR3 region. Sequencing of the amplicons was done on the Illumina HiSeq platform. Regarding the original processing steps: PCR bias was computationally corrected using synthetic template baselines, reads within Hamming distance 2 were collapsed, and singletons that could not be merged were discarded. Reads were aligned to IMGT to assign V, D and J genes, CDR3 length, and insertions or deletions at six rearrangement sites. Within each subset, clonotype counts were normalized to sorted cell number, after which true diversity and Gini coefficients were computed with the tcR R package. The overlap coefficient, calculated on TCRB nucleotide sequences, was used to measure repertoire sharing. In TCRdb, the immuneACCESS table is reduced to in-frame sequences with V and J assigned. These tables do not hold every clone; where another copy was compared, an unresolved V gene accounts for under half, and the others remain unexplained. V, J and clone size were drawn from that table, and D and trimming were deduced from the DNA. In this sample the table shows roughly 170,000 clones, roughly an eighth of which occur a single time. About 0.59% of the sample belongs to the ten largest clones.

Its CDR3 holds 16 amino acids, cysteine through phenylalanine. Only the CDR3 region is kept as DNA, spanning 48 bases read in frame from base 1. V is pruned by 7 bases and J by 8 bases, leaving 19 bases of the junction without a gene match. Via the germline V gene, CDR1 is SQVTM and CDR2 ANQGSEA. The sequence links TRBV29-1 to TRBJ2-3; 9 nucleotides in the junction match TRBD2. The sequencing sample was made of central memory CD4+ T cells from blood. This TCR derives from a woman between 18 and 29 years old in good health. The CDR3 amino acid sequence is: CSGRQGGSGSSGTQYF. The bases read TGCAGCGGCCGACAGGGCGGTAGCGGGAGTTCAGGTACGCAGTATTTT.